The clone carrying this T cell receptor (beta chain) was found a few times. The ends lost 2 bases at V and 3 bases at J; junction bases unmatched: 11. Germline CDR1 SQVTM, CDR2 ANQGSEA. This CDR3 region has 17 residues. Via MiXCR, TCRdb re-called the 5' RACE reads, giving one row per CDR3 protein. The sample lists 50,000 to 65,000 distinct CDR3 sequences, roughly 20% seen once, with 2.5% to 3.5% in the top ten. Treg sorting used a CD4+CD25+CD127-/low gate. The clonotype was recovered from a female donor with breast cancer. The V call is TRBV29-1, the J call TRBJ2-3; 10 bases agree with TRBD1. Sequenced: tumor-infiltrating Tregs sorted from the breast tumor. CDR3 loop: CSVELGTGDSPTDTQYF. As DNA, the CDR3 is TGCAGCGTTGAATTGGGGACAGGGGATAGTCCGACAGATACGCAGTATTTT.